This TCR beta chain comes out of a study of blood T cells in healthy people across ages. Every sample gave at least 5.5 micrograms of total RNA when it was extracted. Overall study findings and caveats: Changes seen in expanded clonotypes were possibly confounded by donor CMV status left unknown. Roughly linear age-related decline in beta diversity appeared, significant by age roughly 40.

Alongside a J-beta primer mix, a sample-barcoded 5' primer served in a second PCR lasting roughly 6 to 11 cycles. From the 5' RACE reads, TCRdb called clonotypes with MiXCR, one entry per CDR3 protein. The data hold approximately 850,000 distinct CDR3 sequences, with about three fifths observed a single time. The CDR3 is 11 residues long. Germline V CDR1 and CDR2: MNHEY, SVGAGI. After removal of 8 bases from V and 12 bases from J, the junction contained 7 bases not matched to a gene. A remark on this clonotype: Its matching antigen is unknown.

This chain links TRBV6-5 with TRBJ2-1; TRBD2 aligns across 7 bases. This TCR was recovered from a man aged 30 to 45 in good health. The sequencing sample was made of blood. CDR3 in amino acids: CASGRGPAQFF. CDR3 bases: TGTGCCAGCGGGAGGGGCCCTGCGCAGTTCTTC.